Presented here are 22 T cell receptor beta chains from one specimen sequenced in a study of T cell responses to AZD1222 COVID-19 vaccine. TCRdb's table, derived via immunoSEQ multiplex PCR, lists solely in-frame clones and lacks some. Of some 120,000 clones listed, approximately 83% are singletons. The sequences come from peripheral blood, collected on day 0 of AZD1222 vaccination. Source of these receptors: an adult in good health.

The chain employs TRBV4-3 and TRBJ2-3; no firm D call. CDR1 is LGHNA, CDR2 YSLEER, per germline. Between the trimmed V and J ends, which lost 3 bases and 6 bases, there was a span of 4 bases. This CDR3 is built from 11 residues. CDR3: CASSQRDTQYF. CDR3 nucleotide sequence: TGCGCCAGCAGCCAGCGCGATACGCAGTATTTT.

This chain links TRBV4-3 with TRBJ1-1; the D gene is possibly TRBD1 (5 bases). CDR3 length: 16 residues. Germline-derived CDR1 and CDR2 are LGHNA and YSLEER. V was clipped by 0 bases and J by 10 bases, with 21 bases between them. The CDR3 sequence: CASSQDLGHPRTGAFF. CDR3 bases: TGCGCCAGCAGCCAAGATTTAGGACACCCTAGAACGGGAGCTTTCTTT.

This clone was detected once. V gene TRBV29-1 combines with J gene TRBJ2-1, with D perhaps TRBD1 (5 bases). This CDR3 region has 13 residues. Trimming shortened V by 6 bases and J by 10 bases, and 19 bases separated the two germline ends. CDR1 is SQVTM and CDR2 is ANQGSEA in the germline V gene. The CDR3 loop is CSVPPPPRGEQFF. The CDR3 nucleotides are TGCAGCGTCCCCCCACCCCCTAGGGGCGAGCAGTTCTTC.

V gene TRBV9 combines with J gene TRBJ1-2, with D tentatively TRBD1 (6 bases). The germline V gene has CDR1 SGDLS and CDR2 YYNGEE. CDR3 length equals 19 residues. Trimming cost V 3 bases and J 1 base, with 25 bases left between them. CDR3 in DNA: TGTGCCAGCAGCGAGGAAGGGACATCCCCTCAAGGTCTTAACTATGGCTACACCTTC. Translated: CASSEEGTSPQGLNYGYTF.

The chain uses TRBV4-3 and TRBJ2-7; D is unresolved. With 0 bases removed from V and 4 bases from J, the gap between germline ends came to 10 bases. Germline assignment: CDR1 LGHNA and CDR2 YSLEER. The CDR3 length is 14 residues. DNA of the CDR3: TGCGCCAGCAGCCAAGACATCCTCGGGTACGAGCAGTACTTC. Protein sequence: CASSQDILGYEQYF.

This clone occurred once. This chain uses TRBV7-9 with TRBJ1-2, with 7 positions matching TRBD1. The CDR3 runs 14 residues. V lost 5 bases, J lost 4 bases, and 7 bases stayed unmatched. Germline V gene data show CDR1 as SEHNR and CDR2 as FQNEAQ (reference sequence). The DNA for the CDR3 is TGTGCCAGCAGCCTCAGACAGGGAGCCTATGGCTACACCTTC. Amino acid sequence: CASSLRQGAYGYTF.

The chain has TRBV24-1 and TRBJ2-2, with D possibly called TRBD1 or TRBD2 (5 bases each). The CDR3 runs to 15 residues. V shed 9 bases and J shed 6 bases, with 19 bases lying between them. Germline V gives CDR1 KGHDR, CDR2 SFDVKD. CDR3 DNA: TGTGCCACCCGTACTGGGGGAGAGGCGTCCGGGGAGCTGTTTTTT. This codes for CATRTGGEASGELFF.

V and J are TRBV10-2 and TRBJ2-1; 9 nucleotides line up with TRBD1. The ends lost 8 bases at V and 3 bases at J; junction bases unmatched: 5. CDR3 size: 14 residues. Per the germline V gene, CDR1 is WSHSY and CDR2 is SAAADI. CDR3 sequence: CASGGQGIYNEQFF. As DNA, the CDR3 is TGCGCCAGCGGTGGACAGGGGATCTACAATGAGCAGTTCTTC.

The chain employs TRBV21-1 and TRBJ1-5. TRBV21-1 is a pseudogene segment. The CDR3 has 16 residues. CDR3 bases: TGTGCCACAGCTCGGACTCCTCGACATAGCAATCAGCCCCAGCATTTT. Translation: CATARTPRHSNQPQHF.

The rearrangement links TRBV19 to TRBJ1-3; no firm D call. The CDR3 is made up of 18 amino acids. V lost 7 bases and J 0 bases, leaving 22 bases between the germline ends. Germline CDR1 and CDR2: LNHDA and SQIVND (reference sequence). CDR3 amino acids: CASTSFGQATLSGNTIYF. Written as DNA, the CDR3 is TGTGCCAGTACGTCTTTTGGGCAGGCGACTCTCTCTGGAAACACCATATATTTT.

The V gene is TRBV9, the J gene TRBJ1-4, with D possibly being TRBD1 (6 bases). The CDR3 contains 14 residues. CDR1 is SGDLS, CDR2 YYNGEE, per germline. Trimming pared 3 bases from V and 4 bases from J, leaving 10 bases between. The CDR3 reads CASSEQGGNEKLFF. CDR3 bases: TGTGCCAGCAGCGAACAGGGCGGTAATGAAAAACTGTTTTTT. The variable domain in full, with the rest retrieved from reference TRBV9 and TRBJ1-4, is DSGVTQTPKHLITATGQRVTLRCSPRSGDLSVYWYQQSLDQGLQFLIQYYNGEERAKGNILERFSAQQFPDLHSELNLSSLELGDSALYFCASSEQGGNEKLFFGSGTQLSVL.

The chain has TRBV9 and TRBJ2-1, with D possibly TRBD2 on 6 matching bases. The CDR3 contains 15 residues. The germline gives CDR1 SGDLS, CDR2 YYNGEE. V lost 4 bases, J lost 5 bases, and 16 bases lay in between. The CDR3 here is CASSRRGGTDNEQFF. The CDR3 DNA reads TGTGCCAGCAGCCGGAGAGGCGGGACCGACAATGAGCAGTTCTTC.

The chain combines TRBV7-8 with TRBJ1-2, with D unclear. Trimming cost V 2 bases and J 0 bases, with 7 bases left between them. CDR3 length: 14 residues. Germline loops: CDR1 SGHVS, CDR2 FQNEAQ. The CDR3 sequence: CASSLYTTNYGYTF. DNA for the CDR3: TGTGCCAGCAGCTTATACACGACTAACTATGGCTACACCTTC.

CDR3 bases: TGTGCCAGCAGCTTGGAGGCGGGGTTCACAGATACGCAGTATTTT. Protein product: CASSLEAGFTDTQYF. The rearrangement links TRBV5-5 to TRBJ2-3, with D tentatively TRBD2 (6 bases). With 0 bases removed from V and 2 bases from J, the gap between germline ends came to 10 bases. This CDR3 has 15 residues. Germline lookup yields CDR1 SGHKS and CDR2 YYEKEE (reference sequence).

The V call is TRBV7-3, the J call TRBJ2-5; TRBD2 is a possible D gene (6 bases). This CDR3 comprises 17 residues. V was clipped by 5 bases and J by 2 bases, with 21 bases between them. Germline V gives CDR1 SGHTA, CDR2 FQGTGA. CDR3 nucleotides: TGTGCCAGCAGCCGATTGGGGGGAACCACTCTACAAGAGACCCAGTACTTC. Translating it yields CASSRLGGTTLQETQYF.

The chain employs TRBV7-6 and TRBJ2-3, with D possibly matching TRBD2 (6 bases). Trimming took 1 base from V and 0 from J, leaving 11 bases between them. The CDR3 has 16 amino acids. Germline V gene data show CDR1 as SGHVS and CDR2 as FNYEAQ. CDR3 sequence (DNA): TGTGCCAGCAGCTTAGTCTTTAGCGGTAGCACAGATACGCAGTATTTT. It specifies CASSLVFSGSTDTQYF.

This chain connects TRBV3-1 (or the pseudogene TRBV3-2) to TRBJ2-7; 10 bases align to TRBD2. The CDR3 extends over 16 amino acids. Germline CDR1 LGHDT, CDR2 YNNKEL (reference sequence). V shed 5 bases and J 5 bases; nucleotides not matched to a gene: 12. The CDR3 sequence is CASSGLTAGGPHEQYF. The CDR3 DNA is TGTGCCAGCAGCGGTCTTACAGCGGGAGGGCCCCACGAGCAGTACTTC.

This rearrangement joins TRBV29-1 to TRBJ2-3; D might be TRBD2 (6 bases). CDR1 and CDR2 from the germline V gene are SQVTM and ANQGSEA. The CDR3 has 13 residues. Deletions cut 8 bases from V and 2 bases from J, with 14 bases between. This CDR3 is CSHLGGFTDTQYF. In nucleotides, the CDR3 is TGCAGCCACCTAGGAGGGTTCACAGATACGCAGTATTTT.

This sequence joins TRBV18 and TRBJ1-2; D is unresolved. V was pared by 1 base and J by 4 bases, with 19 bases between. Germline V lookup: CDR1 KGHSH, CDR2 LQKENI. There are 17 residues in the CDR3. The DNA of the CDR3 is TGTGCCAGCTCACCACTTTCTTTGTCGCACGCCCTCTATGGCTACACCTTC. Translating gives CASSPLSLSHALYGYTF.

Only one count was recorded for this clone. The rearrangement joins TRBV3-1 (or the pseudogene TRBV3-2) to TRBJ2-7; 7 bases align to TRBD2. The CDR3 extends over 16 amino acids. The ends lost 1 base at V and 0 bases at J; junction bases unmatched: 6. Germline V gene sequence: CDR1 LGHDT, CDR2 YNNKEL (reference sequence). The CDR3 coding sequence is TGTGCCAGCAGCCAAGGTTGGCGGGGGAGCTCCTACGAGCAGTACTTC. As protein: CASSQGWRGSSYEQYF.

The rearrangement joins TRBV6-5 to TRBJ2-2; 8 bases line up with TRBD1. Germline trimming cut 6 bases from V and 6 bases from J; bases unmatched to any gene: 6. This CDR3 has 14 residues. CDR1 is MNHEY and CDR2 is SVGAGI in the germline V gene. The CDR3 DNA is TGTGCCAGCAGAAAGGACAGGGCATCCGGGGAGCTGTTTTTT. Translating gives CASRKDRASGELFF.

The chain is built from TRBV3-1 (or the pseudogene TRBV3-2) and TRBJ1-3; 10 nucleotides match TRBD1. After removal of 4 bases from V and 0 bases from J, the junction contained 0 bases not matched to a gene. This CDR3 is 15 amino acids long. The V gene's germline CDR1 is LGHDT and CDR2 YNNKEL (reference sequence). As DNA, the CDR3 is TGTGCCAGCAGCCGACAGGGGGCCTCTGGAAACACCATATATTTT. Translated, it gives CASSRQGASGNTIYF.